This T cell receptor (beta chain) was recorded in a study of cytomegalovirus exposure and HLA in healthy donors. Study as a whole: It was reported in a later analysis that the 100 to 150 validation repertoires used the same platform as the roughly 700 first-cohort repertoires. Study-wide findings and caveats: Across donors, most TCRs were seen rarely, yet some public ones were widespread. TCR beta chains numbering more than 150 were designated cytomegalovirus-associated.

Generated by immunoSEQ multiplex PCR, the TCRdb table keeps only in-frame clones and is missing some. Among roughly 300,000 clones, roughly 87% were seen once, and the ten largest hold approximately 1.1%. This clone appeared a few times. Its antigen remains unidentified. This CDR3 is also generated by other DNA sequences in the sample. V shed 0 bases and J shed 4 bases, with 4 bases lying between them. Germline loops: CDR1 SGHAT, CDR2 FQNNGV. There are 12 residues in the CDR3. This TCR was sampled from a woman aged 25 to 39 in good health and CMV-seropositive. The sequenced material came from PBMCs. The rearrangement uses TRBV11-2 and TRBJ2-7, with D hard to call. This chain's CDR3 is CASSLDRYEQYF. The CDR3 region has the DNA TGTGCCAGCAGCTTAGATAGATACGAGCAGTACTTC.